This section outlines one T cell receptor (beta chain) sequence together with its context. Germline V gene data show CDR1 as MNHEY and CDR2 as SMNVEV (reference sequence). CDR3 length: 15 residues. Trimming at V came to 6 bases and at J to 6 bases, leaving 13 bases not matched to a gene. This sample is part of a study of T cell changes during pregnancy in multiple sclerosis. The repertoire was sequenced with immunoSEQ multiplex PCR; TCRdb's copy has only in-frame clones and lacks some. The sample has just over 35,000 clones; around 93% are singletons. The source was CD4+ T cells from peripheral blood mononuclear cells, collected in the first trimester of pregnancy. The source is a female donor with multiple sclerosis, enrolled in a pregnancy study. The chain has TRBV27 and TRBJ2-7, with TRBD1 identical over 8 bases. The CDR3 spells CASRLDRAQLAEQYF. CDR3 bases: TGTGCCAGCAGATTGGACAGGGCACAGCTTGCCGAGCAGTACTTC.